These T cell receptor beta chains were read from a single sample in a study of blood T cell repertoires in COVID-19. Only in-frame clones appear in the TCRdb table, and some are missing; sequencing was by immunoSEQ multiplex PCR. The sample lists 110,000 to 150,000 clones; around 85% were seen once. The specimen was peripheral blood. The receptors derive from a middle-aged man with acute or convalescent COVID-19. CDR3s include the opening cysteine and the closing phenylalanine or tryptophan. D genes are given only for firm matches. Size values are once, few and many counts, or a class for expanded clones, and some rows have none.

>TRBV6-5|TRBJ1-1|NA|NA
CASSKYRDEAFF
TGTGCCAGCAGCAAGTACAGGGACGAAGCTTTCTTT
>TRBV6-5|TRBJ2-2|few|TRBD2
CASSLAEPNTGELFF
TGTGCCAGCAGTCTAGCGGAACCGAACACCGGGGAGCTGTTTTTT
>TRBV7-2|TRBJ1-1|few|TRBD1
CASSLQGASEAFF
TGTGCCAGCAGCTTACAGGGGGCCTCTGAAGCTTTCTTT
>TRBV7-3|TRBJ2-2|NA|NA
CASSLPGDTGELFF
TGTGCCAGCAGCTTGCCGGGGGACACCGGGGAGCTGTTTTTT
>TRBV18|TRBJ1-4|NA|NA
CASSRRTDLATNEKLFF
TGTGCCAGCTCACGTCGGACAGATCTTGCAACTAATGAAAAACTGTTTTTT
>TRBV5-1|TRBJ2-5|NA|TRBD1
CASSETGVQETQYF
TGCGCCAGCAGCGAGACAGGGGTCCAAGAGACCCAGTACTTC
>TRBV7-9|TRBJ1-5|NA|NA
CASSPDTQGNQPQHF
TGTGCCAGCAGCCCGGACACCCAAGGCAATCAGCCCCAGCATTTT
>TRBV28|TRBJ1-5|NA|NA
CASSVGRGNQPQHF
TGTGCCAGCAGCGTCGGTCGAGGTAATCAGCCCCAGCATTTT
>TRBV6-1|TRBJ1-2|NA|TRBD1
CASRPGQDYGYTF
TGTGCCAGCAGACCCGGACAGGACTATGGCTACACCTTC
>TRBV3-1/TRBV3-2|TRBJ1-6|once|NA
CASSQAQGNNSPLHF
TGTGCCAGCAGCCAAGCCCAGGGAAATAATTCACCCCTCCACTTT
>TRBV6-5|TRBJ2-7|NA|TRBD2
CASSYGRDEQYF
TGTGCCAGCAGTTACGGGAGGGACGAGCAGTACTTC
>TRBV28|TRBJ1-1|NA|NA
CASSFILTEAFF
TGTGCCAGCAGTTTTATCCTCACTGAAGCTTTCTTT
>TRBV12-3/TRBV12-4|TRBJ1-4|NA|NA
CASSRTEEQKLFF
TGTGCCAGCAGTCGGACAGAAGAGCAAAAACTGTTTTTT
>TRBV29-1|TRBJ1-2|NA|NA
CSVDGLIYGYTF
TGCAGCGTTGACGGACTGATCTATGGCTACACCTTC
>TRBV12-5|TRBJ1-5|NA|TRBD1
CASGLLGTGYNQPQHF
TGTGCTAGTGGTTTGCTCGGGACAGGCTACAATCAGCCCCAGCATTTT
>TRBV25-1|TRBJ2-7|NA|NA
CASSEYGTGSSYEQYF
TGTGCCAGCAGTGAATACGGAACAGGGAGCTCCTACGAGCAGTACTTC
>TRBV5-1|TRBJ1-1|NA|NA
CASSGQENTEAFF
TGCGCCAGCAGCGGACAAGAGAACACTGAAGCTTTCTTT
>TRBV5-4|TRBJ2-1|NA|TRBD1
CASSLGGRDRGLGEQFF
TGTGCCAGCAGCTTGGGGGGCAGGGACAGGGGTTTGGGTGAGCAGTTCTTC
>TRBV3-1/TRBV3-2|TRBJ2-1|once|NA
CASSQAGSRGEQFF
TGTGCCAGCAGCCAAGCCGGGAGTCGGGGTGAGCAGTTCTTC
>TRBV28|TRBJ2-1|NA|TRBD1
CASSLGETGRDEQFF
TGTGCCAGCAGTCTCGGAGAGACAGGGCGCGATGAGCAGTTCTTC
>TRBV7-8|TRBJ1-2|few|NA
CASSLVAGGGYGYTF
TGTGCCAGCAGCCTAGTAGCCGGGGGGGGTTATGGCTACACCTTC
>TRBV5-3|TRBJ2-7|NA|TRBD2
CARSNARGDSYEQYF
TGTGCCAGAAGCAACGCTCGGGGGGACTCCTACGAGCAGTACTTC
>TRBV11-1|TRBJ1-5|NA|NA
CASSPAAGDQPQHF
TGTGCCAGCAGCCCAGCAGCGGGGGATCAGCCCCAGCATTTT
>TRBV7-2|TRBJ2-7|few|NA
CASREGGHSYEQYF
TGTGCCAGCAGGGAGGGAGGACACTCCTACGAGCAGTACTTC
>TRBV2|TRBJ2-7|few|TRBD1
CASAQGAPVEQYF
TGTGCCAGCGCACAGGGGGCGCCGGTCGAGCAGTACTTC
>TRBV18|TRBJ2-7|NA|NA
CASSPSVGTEQYF
TGTGCCAGCTCGCCCAGCGTCGGGACAGAGCAGTACTTC
>TRBV7-6|TRBJ2-1|NA|NA
CASSSAGSHGEQFF
TGTGCCAGCAGCTCAGCAGGTTCACACGGGGAGCAGTTCTTC
>TRBV5-4|TRBJ2-1|NA|TRBD2
CASSSWEGRSQVNEQFF
TGTGCCAGCAGCTCTTGGGAGGGCCGTTCCCAGGTCAATGAGCAGTTCTTC
>TRBV2|TRBJ2-7|NA|NA
CASTLSAGKPYEQYF
TGTGCCAGCACTCTATCGGCAGGGAAGCCCTACGAGCAGTACTTC
>TRBV9|TRBJ2-2|NA|NA
CASSARLIANTGELFF
TGTGCCAGCAGCGCGCGTTTGATCGCGAACACCGGGGAGCTGTTTTTT
>TRBV19|TRBJ2-1|NA|TRBD1
CASSLGQVSYNEQFF
TGTGCCAGTAGTCTGGGACAGGTCTCCTACAATGAGCAGTTCTTC
>TRBV3-1/TRBV3-2|TRBJ1-5|NA|TRBD1
CASSPDRDQPQHF
TGTGCCAGCAGCCCGGACAGGGATCAGCCCCAGCATTTT
>TRBV21-1|TRBJ2-1|NA|NA
CASSRQGGVYNEQFF
TGTGCCAGCAGCAGACAGGGTGGAGTATACAATGAGCAGTTCTTC
>TRBV12-3/TRBV12-4|TRBJ2-5|NA|NA
CASSLLRETQYF
TGTGCCAGCAGTTTGCTTAGAGAGACCCAGTACTTC
>TRBV5-1|TRBJ2-1|NA|TRBD2
CASTMASWTSVYNEQFF
TGCGCCAGCACCATGGCTTCCTGGACTAGCGTATACAATGAGCAGTTCTTC
>TRBV7-8|TRBJ2-7|NA|NA
CASSPRDLGYEQYF
TGTGCCAGCAGCCCCCGGGACTTAGGCTACGAGCAGTACTTC
>TRBV28|TRBJ1-2|NA|TRBD1
CASTPRRGHGYTF
TGTGCCAGCACCCCCCGGAGGGGGCATGGCTACACCTTC
>TRBV7-8|TRBJ2-7|NA|TRBD1
CASSHTSGQGLYEQYF
TGTGCCAGCAGCCACACTTCGGGACAGGGGTTATACGAGCAGTACTTC
>TRBV6-5|TRBJ2-5|NA|NA
CASSGGQYQETQYF
TGTGCCAGCTCGGGGGGCCAGTACCAAGAGACCCAGTACTTC
>TRBV6-5|TRBJ1-2|few|TRBD1
CASNLGDRGYNGYTF
TGTGCCAGCAATCTTGGCGACAGGGGTTATAATGGCTACACCTTC
>TRBV28|TRBJ2-7|NA|TRBD1
CASTTGQFPSYEQYF
TGTGCCAGCACCACGGGACAGTTCCCCTCCTACGAGCAGTACTTC
>TRBV27|TRBJ2-7|NA|TRBD2
CASSPHSSGRAQEQYF
TGTGCCAGCAGTCCACACTCCAGCGGGAGGGCCCAAGAGCAGTACTTC
>TRBV20-1|TRBJ1-2|once|NA
CSARQGQGYTF
TGCAGTGCTAGACAGGGACAAGGCTACACCTTC
>TRBV5-6|TRBJ1-5|NA|NA
CASSLRRTASNQPQHF
TGTGCCAGCAGCTTGCGGAGGACAGCTAGCAATCAGCCCCAGCATTTT
>TRBV3-1/TRBV3-2|TRBJ1-2|few|NA
CASSQGTYGGVGYTF
TGTGCCAGCAGCCAAGGGACTTACGGGGGGGTCGGCTACACCTTC
>TRBV4-1|TRBJ2-7|NA|NA
CASSQVSTGLSVQYF
TGCGCCAGCAGCCAAGTGTCAACAGGCTTGTCGGTGCAGTACTTC
>TRBV27|TRBJ2-1|NA|TRBD1
CASSPDRDRVARSSYNEQFF
TGTGCCAGCAGCCCCGACCGGGACAGGGTTGCCAGGAGCTCCTACAATGAGCAGTTCTTC
>TRBV2|TRBJ1-2|NA|TRBD1
CASSVTGDYGYTF
TGTGCCAGCAGTGTGACAGGGGATTATGGCTACACCTTC
>TRBV9|TRBJ1-2|NA|TRBD1
CASSWDRGHSGYTF
TGTGCCAGCAGCTGGGACAGGGGGCATAGTGGCTACACCTTC
>TRBV18|TRBJ2-6|NA|TRBD1
CASSLRDRITSSSGANVLTF
TGTGCCAGCTCACTCCGGGACAGGATTACTTCGAGCTCTGGGGCCAACGTCCTGACTTTC
>TRBV6-5|TRBJ1-5|once|NA
CASSPSRGSSQPQHF
TGTGCCAGCAGCCCAAGTAGAGGGTCAAGTCAGCCCCAGCATTTT
>TRBV5-1|TRBJ1-4|NA|NA
CASSEGRRGTNEKLFF
TGCGCCAGCAGCGAGGGCAGGAGGGGCACTAATGAAAAACTGTTTTTT
>TRBV18|TRBJ1-5|NA|NA
CASSPGPSSDQPQHF
TGTGCCAGCTCACCCGGACCCTCTAGCGATCAGCCCCAGCATTTT
>TRBV28|TRBJ1-3|NA|NA
CASSPRRHTIYF
TGTGCCAGCAGTCCAAGGAGGCACACCATATATTTT
>TRBV5-4|TRBJ1-4|NA|TRBD1
CASGVGGGRSTNEKLFF
TGTGCCAGCGGCGTAGGGGGCGGCCGTTCAACTAATGAAAAACTGTTTTTT